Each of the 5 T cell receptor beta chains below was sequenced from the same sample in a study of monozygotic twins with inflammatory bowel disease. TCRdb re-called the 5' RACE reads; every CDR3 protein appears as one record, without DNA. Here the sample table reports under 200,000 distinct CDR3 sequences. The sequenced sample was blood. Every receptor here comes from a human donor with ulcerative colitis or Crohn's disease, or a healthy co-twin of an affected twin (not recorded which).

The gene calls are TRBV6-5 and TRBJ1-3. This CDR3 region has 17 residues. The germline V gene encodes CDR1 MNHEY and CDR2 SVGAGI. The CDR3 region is CASSYSQAGTASATIYF.

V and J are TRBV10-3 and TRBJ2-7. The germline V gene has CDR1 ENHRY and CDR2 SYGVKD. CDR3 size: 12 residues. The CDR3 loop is CAIRATSYEQYF.

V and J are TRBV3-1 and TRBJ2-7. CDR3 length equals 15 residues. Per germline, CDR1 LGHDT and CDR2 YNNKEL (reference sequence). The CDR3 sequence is CASSQGTMSSYEQYF.

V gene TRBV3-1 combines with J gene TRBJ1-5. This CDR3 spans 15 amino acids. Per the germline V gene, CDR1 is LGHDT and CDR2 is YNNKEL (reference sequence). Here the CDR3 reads CASSQGRNSNQPQHF.

The CDR3: CSARGLFGSGVYQETQYF. The chain recombines TRBV20-1 with TRBJ2-5; lacking DNA, the TRBD2 call made by TCRdb goes unchecked. Per germline, CDR1 DFQATT and CDR2 SNEGSKA (reference sequence). The CDR3 totals 18 residues.